These 20 T cell receptor beta chains were sequenced from one sample in a study of cytomegalovirus exposure and HLA in healthy donors. PCR amplification relied on 60 Vbeta primers (plus 13 Jbeta primers). Profiling relied on immunoSEQ multiplex PCR, and the TCRdb table lists in-frame clones only, not all of them. The sample has 150,000 to 200,000 clones, around 80% seen once; the top ten hold approximately 1.8%. Input material: PBMCs. Receptors originate from a human donor in good health.

This clone came up once. The chain joins TRBV27 to TRBJ2-1, with D perhaps TRBD1 (6 bases). Trimming removed 6 bases at V and 6 bases at J, with 9 bases between. This CDR3 region has 12 residues. CDR1 and CDR2 from the germline V gene are MNHEY and SMNVEV (reference sequence). CDR3: CASRSRGNEQFF. CDR3 coding DNA: TGTGCCAGCAGATCCAGGGGCAATGAGCAGTTCTTC.

The chain joins TRBV5-6 to TRBJ2-7, with 7 nucleotides matching TRBD1. V lost 4 bases, J lost 2 bases, and 0 bases stayed unmatched. The CDR3 spans 12 residues. Germline V gene lookup returns CDR1 SGHDT and CDR2 YYEEEE. CDR3 amino acids: CASSGTAYEQYF. CDR3 DNA sequence: TGTGCCAGCAGCGGGACAGCCTACGAGCAGTACTTC.

This clone was observed a single time. The chain employs TRBV5-1 and TRBJ2-5, with 15 positions matching TRBD2. CDR1 SGHRS and CDR2 YFSETQ come from the germline V gene. The length of the CDR3 is 15 residues. The V gene end was trimmed by 3 bases and the J gene end by 3 bases; junction bases not matched to a gene: 0. CDR3 sequence (DNA): TGCGCCAGCAGCTGGACTAGCGGGAGGGAAGAGACCCAGTACTTC. Protein product: CASSWTSGREETQYF.

The chain couples TRBV15 to TRBJ2-5, with a possible D match to TRBD1 (6 bases). The germline V and J ends were trimmed by 8 bases and 5 bases, with 12 bases remaining between them. This CDR3 has 12 residues. Per germline, CDR1 LNHNV and CDR2 YYDKDF (reference sequence). The CDR3 region has the DNA TGTGCCACCTCAGGGGCTTGGGAGACCCAGTACTTC. Amino acids: CATSGAWETQYF.

This clone has a single count. The chain couples TRBV4-3 to TRBJ2-1; TRBD2 aligns across 8 bases. The CDR3 contains 18 residues. V shed 0 bases and J 8 bases; nucleotides not matched to a gene: 15. Germline CDR1 LGHNA, CDR2 YSLEER. CDR3 nucleotide sequence: TGCGCCAGCAGCCAAGATCCCCGAAGCGGGGGCCCTTGGGATGAGCAGTTCTTC. Protein product: CASSQDPRSGGPWDEQFF.

This chain connects TRBV4-1 to TRBJ1-2; 8 positions agree with TRBD1. CDR3 length equals 18 residues. The V segment lost 0 bases and the J segment 3 bases; nucleotides outside the gene matches: 12. In germline, CDR1 is MGHRA, CDR2 YSYEKL. CDR3 protein: CASSQDPPRGRGHYGYTF. In DNA, the CDR3 is TGCGCCAGCAGCCAAGATCCCCCCAGGGGGCGAGGGCACTATGGCTACACCTTC.

The genes are TRBV7-2 and TRBJ2-2; 13 nucleotides match TRBD2. From germline, CDR1 is SGHTA and CDR2 FQGNSA. CDR3 length: 15 amino acids. V was clipped by 2 bases and J by 8 bases; unmatched bases: 2. As DNA, the CDR3 is TGTGCCAGCAGCTTACGGACTAGCGGGGGAGGGGAGCTGTTTTTT. It is translated as CASSLRTSGGGELFF.

This clone turned up a few times. The chain joins TRBV20-1 to TRBJ1-1, with D possibly TRBD1 on 6 matching bases. The germline V and J ends were trimmed by 5 bases and 6 bases, with 7 bases remaining between them. The germline V gene encodes CDR1 DFQATT and CDR2 SNEGSKA (reference sequence). CDR3 size: 10 residues. CDR3 sequence: CSAPGAEAFF. CDR3 nucleotides: TGCAGTGCTCCAGGGGCTGAAGCTTTCTTT.

V and J are TRBV10-1 and TRBJ1-5; D is unclear. This CDR3 is 9 amino acids long. Trimming pared 10 bases from V and 6 bases from J, leaving 4 bases between. The germline gives CDR1 WNHNN, CDR2 SYGVQD (reference sequence). CDR3 sequence: CANIQPQHF. The DNA of the CDR3 is TGCGCCAATATTCAGCCCCAGCATTTT.

In its sample, this clone was seen once. The chain's CDR3 is CASSVPGESAIMNTEAFF. DNA of the CDR3: TGCGCCAGCAGCGTCCCAGGGGAGTCGGCGATAATGAACACTGAAGCTTTCTTT. The chain couples TRBV5-1 to TRBJ1-1; D is possibly TRBD1 (6 bases). The CDR3 spans 18 residues. V dropped 4 bases and J dropped 0 bases, with 22 bases sitting between them. Per the germline V gene, CDR1 is SGHRS and CDR2 is YFSETQ.

The genes are TRBV28 and TRBJ1-5, with D hard to call. CDR1 and CDR2 (germline): MDHEN, SYDVKM. Trimming shortened V by 5 bases and J by 5 bases, and 13 bases separated the two germline ends. The CDR3 sequence is 14 residues long. The CDR3 here is CASSPTANYQPQHF. The CDR3 nucleotides are TGTGCCAGCAGTCCCACAGCTAATTATCAGCCCCAGCATTTT.

The chain has TRBV6-1 and TRBJ1-5; D perhaps matches TRBD1 (6 bases). The CDR3 is 15 residues long. V shed 4 bases and J shed 4 bases, with 14 bases lying between them. Germline CDR1 is MNHNS and CDR2 is SASEGT. The CDR3 nucleotides are TGTGCCAGCAGTGCGGACAGCCTTCTTAATCAGCCCCAGCATTTT. Its protein product is CASSADSLLNQPQHF.

The J gene is TRBJ2-3, the V gene TRBV4-3; 12 bases align to TRBD2. This CDR3 has 19 residues. J gave up 4 bases and V 4 bases, and 15 bases lay outside the gene matches. Germline V gives CDR1 LGHNA, CDR2 YSLEER. For the CDR3, the DNA is TGCGCCAGCAGCCGGAATATCGGACTAGCGGGGTGGGAGGCAGATACGCAGTATTTT. Translated: CASSRNIGLAGWEADTQYF.

V is TRBV4-1 and J is TRBJ1-5; TRBD1 aligns across 8 bases. This CDR3 has 17 amino acids. The V and J ends lost 2 bases and 5 bases, in that order; junction bases with no gene match: 11. CDR1 and CDR2 from the germline V gene are MGHRA and YSYEKL. The CDR3 loop reads CASSQQMDRVAYQPQHF. CDR3 nucleotide sequence: TGCGCCAGCAGCCAACAAATGGACAGGGTGGCGTATCAGCCCCAGCATTTT.

V usage is TRBV10-1 and J usage is TRBJ2-7; tentative D call: TRBD2 (6 bases). This CDR3 has 13 residues. Germline loops: CDR1 WNHNN, CDR2 SYGVQD (reference sequence). Trimming cost V 7 bases and J 2 bases, with 12 bases left between them. The CDR3 nucleotides read TGCGCCAGCATGCGGGGCAGAGCCTACGAGCAGTACTTC. This gives the protein CASMRGRAYEQYF.

This chain joins TRBV6-1 and TRBJ2-5; 7 bases line up with TRBD2. Trimming at V came to 4 bases and at J to 5 bases, leaving 7 bases not matched to a gene. Germline assignment: CDR1 MNHNS and CDR2 SASEGT. The CDR3 is 14 amino acids. The CDR3 DNA reads TGTGCCAGCAGTGTATGGGTGGGGGGGGAGACCCAGTACTTC. Translation: CASSVWVGGETQYF.

V is TRBV6-5 and J is TRBJ1-3; a possible D gene is TRBD1 (6 bases). Per the germline V gene, CDR1 is MNHEY and CDR2 is SVGAGI. V was cut by 8 bases and J by 3 bases, with 11 bases left in between. The CDR3 runs to 13 residues. CDR3 in DNA: TGTGCCAGCCGGACAGAGTTTGGAAACACCATATATTTT. Encoded protein: CASRTEFGNTIYF.

The chain has TRBV9 and TRBJ2-1; D might be TRBD2 (7 bases). In germline, CDR1 is SGDLS, CDR2 YYNGEE. There are 16 residues in the CDR3. V lost 0 bases to trimming and J lost 4 bases, with 14 bases between them. The CDR3 bases are TGTGCCAGCAGCGTAGATGACGCGGGGGCTTACAATGAGCAGTTCTTC. Its protein is CASSVDDAGAYNEQFF.

The chain carries TRBV4-3 and TRBJ2-7; 9 bases align to TRBD1. The CDR3 totals 17 residues. V was clipped by 1 base and J by 4 bases; unmatched bases: 11. The germline gives CDR1 LGHNA, CDR2 YSLEER. The CDR3 region has the DNA TGCGCCAGCAGCCAAGGTCCCGGGACAGGGCTTCGATACGAGCAGTACTTC. The encoded protein is CASSQGPGTGLRYEQYF.

The V call is TRBV5-6, the J call TRBJ2-5; TRBD1 matches at 10 bases. The V and J ends lost 4 bases and 5 bases, in that order; junction bases with no gene match: 14. CDR1 and CDR2 from the germline V gene are SGHDT and YYEEEE. CDR3 size: 17 residues. The CDR3 here is CASSARWGDRGSETQYF. Here the CDR3 DNA reads TGTGCCAGCAGCGCGCGATGGGGGGACAGGGGATCGGAGACCCAGTACTTC.